These T cell receptor beta chains were read from a single sample in a study of blood T cells in healthy people across ages. One entry per CDR3 protein results from TCRdb running MiXCR on the 5' RACE reads. The data show roughly 2 million distinct CDR3 sequences, just under 50% seen once. Source material: blood. These receptors were taken from a woman aged 35 to 49 in good health. CDR3s include the opening cysteine and the closing phenylalanine or tryptophan. The D gene is left open where the match is weak. Rows may omit the clone size; those that give it use once, few, many or a size class.

j_gene	v_gene	d_gene	abundance	CDR3aa	CDR3nt
TRBJ1-2	TRBV28	TRBD1	.	CALNRAGGFGYTF	TGTGCCCTCAATAGGGCAGGGGGTTTTGGCTACACCTTC
TRBJ2-5	TRBV5-1	.	few	CASVDVPRSETQYF	TGCGCCAGCGTGGACGTGCCCCGATCGGAGACCCAGTACTTC
TRBJ2-1	TRBV20-1	.	.	CSARPMARVYNEQFF	TGCAGTGCCCGCCCTATGGCTCGGGTCTACAATGAGCAGTTCTTC
TRBJ2-7	TRBV7-9	TRBD2	few	CASSHTSGATYEQYF	TGTGCCAGCAGCCATACTAGCGGGGCTACCTACGAGCAGTACTTC
TRBJ2-7	TRBV25-1	TRBD1	.	CASIGQEFSYEQYF	TGTGCCAGCATTGGACAGGAATTCTCCTACGAGCAGTACTTC
TRBJ1-2	TRBV15	TRBD1	few	CATSKGGYYGYTF	TGTGCCACCAGCAAAGGGGGCTACTATGGCTACACCTTC
TRBJ2-5	TRBV5-1	.	.	CASSLAIGILGEIQYF	TGCGCCAGCAGCTTGGCCATCGGGATCTTGGGGGAGATCCAGTACTTC
TRBJ2-3	TRBV20-1	.	many	CSARAEDTQYF	TGCAGTGCTAGAGCCGAAGATACGCAGTATTTT
TRBJ2-7	TRBV28	.	.	CASRGTPAAYEQYF	TGTGCCAGCAGGGGGACACCAGCAGCCTACGAGCAGTACTTC
TRBJ2-7	TRBV2	TRBD1	.	CASSAPGTGDYEQYF	TGTGCCAGCAGTGCCCCCGGGACAGGGGACTACGAGCAGTACTTC
TRBJ2-5	TRBV11-2	.	.	CASSSESQETQYF	TGTGCCAGCAGCTCCGAAAGCCAAGAGACCCAGTACTTC
TRBJ2-4	TRBV7-9	.	few	CASSSPAENIQYF	TGTGCCAGCAGCTCCCCCGCTGAGAACATTCAGTACTTC
TRBJ1-2	TRBV12-3/TRBV12-4	.	few	CASTRDSNYGYTF	TGTGCCAGCACCAGGGACTCCAACTATGGCTACACCTTC
TRBJ1-2	TRBV6-5	.	few	CASSYSWVDYGYTF	TGTGCCAGCAGTTACTCGTGGGTAGATTATGGCTACACCTTC
TRBJ2-1	TRBV11-3	.	once	CASSSRKESSYNEQFF	TGTGCCAGCAGCTCACGTAAGGAGAGCTCCTACAATGAGCAGTTCTTC
TRBJ2-1	TRBV9	.	.	CASSGAIDNEQFF	TGTGCCAGCAGCGGGGCCATCGACAATGAGCAGTTCTTC
TRBJ2-5	TRBV20-1	TRBD2	once	CSASRLAGLLEETQYF	TGCAGTGCTAGCCGCCTAGCGGGCCTCTTAGAAGAGACCCAGTACTTC